This T cell receptor (beta chain) is drawn from a study of T-cell memory formation after mild COVID-19. Across the whole study: TCR clusters showed largely donor specificity. Study-level points and caveats: From day 15 to 85, contracting clones were balanced between CD4 and CD8, whereas later expanders leaned toward CD4+. The study detected some responding clones in pre-infection memory, suggesting cross-reactive memory joined.

V was trimmed by 2 bases and J by 1 base, leaving 10 bases between them. Germline CDR1 GTSNPN, CDR2 SVGIG (reference sequence). The CDR3 has 14 amino acids. TCRalpha and TCRbeta libraries used 5'RACE with constant-segment primers and UMIs. MiXCR was run by TCRdb on the 5' RACE reads, yielding one entry per CDR3 protein. This table has about 560,000 distinct CDR3 sequences, roughly 21% appearing once. Comment on this clonotype: Its antigen remains unidentified.

This receptor was identified in an adult woman who had mild COVID-19 (a few samples of this study predate the infection). Cell type and time point are not known. The specimen sequenced was PBMCs or a T cell subset sorted from them (not recorded which). This rearrangement joins TRBV30 to TRBJ2-3, with a possible D match to TRBD2 (5 bases). CDR3 residues: CAWSPIGGTDTQYF. CDR3 DNA: TGTGCCTGGAGTCCCATCGGGGGCACAGATACGCAGTATTTT.